These T cell receptor beta chains were read from a single sample in a study of CD8 T cells in ankylosing spondylitis. TCRdb analysed the 5' RACE reads with MiXCR anew, one entry per CDR3 protein. Among hundreds of thousands of distinct CDR3 sequences listed, 7.5% to 9.5% were seen once. The material sequenced was blood, either unsorted or a sorted T cell fraction (not recorded which). These receptors all come from a female donor with ankylosing spondylitis or in good health (not recorded which). CDR3s include the opening cysteine and the closing phenylalanine or tryptophan. Each record gives: D gene, J gene, V gene, clone size, CDR3 DNA, CDR3 protein. The D gene is left open where the match is weak. Only some rows state a clone size, as once, few, many or a class for expanded clones.

. | TRBJ1-2 | TRBV5-6 | . | TGTGCCAGCAGCTTGGCCCTGGGAGTCGGGCATGGCTACACCTTC | CASSLALGVGHGYTF
. | TRBJ2-7 | TRBV3-1 | many | TGTGCCAGCAGCCAAACCCTCTTGGAGGAGCAGTACTTC | CASSQTLLEEQYF
. | TRBJ2-7 | TRBV20-1 | many | TGCAGTGCCGAAGAGGCCCGGCTGAGGAGCGAGCAGTACTTC | CSAEEARLRSEQYF
. | TRBJ2-7 | TRBV29-1 | many | TGCAGCGTCAAGGAGGGAAGCTACGAGCAGTACTTC | CSVKEGSYEQYF
. | TRBJ2-6 | TRBV9 | many | TGTGCCAGCAGCGTAGAGGGAGCCGCGGGCTCTGGGGCCAACGTCCTGACTTTC | CASSVEGAAGSGANVLTF
TRBD1 | TRBJ1-2 | TRBV7-2 | many | TGTGCCAGCAGCCTCGACAGGGGGCGCGGCTACACCTTC | CASSLDRGRGYTF
. | TRBJ2-1 | TRBV9 | many | TGTGCCAGCAGCGTAGGAGTTACGTACAATGAGCAGTTCTTC | CASSVGVTYNEQFF
. | TRBJ2-3 | TRBV4-3 | many | TGCGCCAGCAGCCAAGAATCTACAGATACGCAGTATTTT | CASSQESTDTQYF
. | TRBJ2-2 | TRBV24-1 | many | TGTGCCACCAGTGCGTACGGCATGGCCGGGGAGCTGTTTTTT | CATSAYGMAGELFF
. | TRBJ2-4 | TRBV5-6 | many | TGTGCCAGCACCCCTCATGGGGTCAAAAACATTCAGTACTTC | CASTPHGVKNIQYF
TRBD1 | TRBJ2-6 | TRBV11-1 | . | TGTGCCAGCAGCTTCGAACCGGGACAGGGGCTCTCTGGGGCCAACGTCCTGACTTTC | CASSFEPGQGLSGANVLTF
. | TRBJ2-6 | TRBV20-1 | many | TGCAGTGCGAGGGTCCCCTCCTCTGGGGCCAACGTCCTGACTTTC | CSARVPSSGANVLTF
. | TRBJ2-7 | TRBV12-3/TRBV12-4 | many | TGTGCCAGCAGCCTCTTCGACGAGCAGTACTTC | CASSLFDEQYF
. | TRBJ2-2 | TRBV5-1 | many | TGCGCCAGCAGCTTGGGCAGGGCTACGAACACCGGGGAGCTGTTTTTT | CASSLGRATNTGELFF
TRBD2 | TRBJ2-7 | TRBV13 | many | TGTGCCAGCAGCAGCAGACTAGCGGGGGGCCCTTCCTACGAGCAGTACTTC | CASSSRLAGGPSYEQYF
. | TRBJ2-7 | TRBV20-1 | many | TGCAGTGCTAGAAAGACCGGGACCCGGGGCGAGCAGTACTTC | CSARKTGTRGEQYF
. | TRBJ2-1 | TRBV28 | many | TGTGCCAGCAGGGAGGGCGGAGAGGGTTCGCAGTTCTTC | CASREGGEGSQFF
. | TRBJ2-5 | TRBV29-1 | . | TGCAGCGCTTTCCTCGACAGAGAGACCCAGTACTTC | CSAFLDRETQYF
TRBD2 | TRBJ2-7 | TRBV3-1 | many | TGTGCCAGCAGCCCACTAGCGGTGAGCTCCTACGAGCAGTACTTC | CASSPLAVSSYEQYF
. | TRBJ2-1 | TRBV12-3/TRBV12-4 | many | TGTGCCAGCAGTCCTAACTACGGCCCACTTCAAAAGTTCTTC | CASSPNYGPLQKFF
. | TRBJ2-1 | TRBV20-1 | many | TGCAGTACGGGACTGAGCTCCTACAATGAGCAGTTCTTC | CSTGLSSYNEQFF
. | TRBJ2-2 | TRBV7-2 | few | TGTGCCAGCATTGGGGAGAACACCGGGGAGCTGTTTTTT | CASIGENTGELFF